The 22 T cell receptor beta chains reported below all come from one sample, sequenced in a study of T cell responses to AZD1222 COVID-19 vaccine. Here immunoSEQ multiplex PCR was the method, and the copy in TCRdb shows in-frame clones only, minus some. The sample has around 150,000 clones, roughly 89% seen once; the top ten hold 1.5% to 2%. The sequenced sample was peripheral blood, obtained on day 0 of AZD1222 vaccination. The origin of the receptors is an adult in good health.

The chain is built from TRBV2 and TRBJ2-3; D ambiguous. Germline values: CDR1 SNHLY, CDR2 FYNNEI. The CDR3 length is 14 residues. V was cut by 7 bases and J by 1 base, with 12 bases left in between. The CDR3 DNA reads as TGTGCCAGCACCCTAAGTCAGGGCACAGATACGCAGTATTTT. Translated, it gives CASTLSQGTDTQYF.

The V and J genes are TRBV29-1 and TRBJ1-5; D gene uncertain. CDR1 is SQVTM and CDR2 is ANQGSEA in the germline V gene. This CDR3 contains 16 residues. V was pared by 4 bases and J by 4 bases, with 20 bases between. The CDR3 loop is CSVASGGNLANQPQHF. The CDR3 DNA is TGCAGCGTTGCTTCGGGAGGGAATCTTGCAAATCAGCCCCAGCATTTT.

This clone was observed a single time. The rearrangement uses TRBV7-2 and TRBJ2-6; D is ambiguous. The ends were cut back, 1 base at V and 2 bases at J, with 6 bases in the middle. This CDR3 spans 15 amino acids. The V gene's germline CDR1 is SGHTA and CDR2 FQGNSA. The CDR3 nucleotides are TGTGCCAGCAGCTTAGGGGGTGCTGGGGCCAACGTCCTGACTTTC. This sequence encodes CASSLGGAGANVLTF.

The rearrangement uses TRBV9 and TRBJ1-6, with 9 bases identical to TRBD1. The V gene end was trimmed by 4 bases and the J gene end by 1 base; junction bases not matched to a gene: 9. The CDR3 is made up of 18 amino acids. Germline values: CDR1 SGDLS, CDR2 YYNGEE. Here the CDR3 DNA reads TGTGCCAGCAGCCCCACAGGGGGCGCGGAGTCCTATAATTCACCCCTCCACTTT. It codes for CASSPTGGAESYNSPLHF.

CDR3 DNA sequence: TGCGCCAGCAGCCAAGAAGGGTCTTTGAACACTGAAGCTTTCTTT. This sequence encodes CASSQEGSLNTEAFF. The chain is built from TRBV4-1 and TRBJ1-1, with D uncertain. Deletions cut 0 bases from V and 0 bases from J, with 8 bases between. The CDR3 length is 15 residues. CDR1 is MGHRA and CDR2 is YSYEKL in the germline V gene.

The chain uses TRBV6-5 and TRBJ2-2; D is unclear. The CDR3 extends over 15 amino acids. V lost 0 bases to trimming and J lost 4 bases, with 9 bases between them. Germline V gives CDR1 MNHEY, CDR2 SVGAGI. The CDR3 nucleotides are TGTGCCAGCAGTTACTCTGGAGACGTCACCGGGGAGCTGTTTTTT. This translates into CASSYSGDVTGELFF.

The chain employs TRBV27 and TRBJ1-1; a weak D match, TRBD1 (6 bases). The V end was cut by 3 bases, the J end by 1 base, with 12 bases between. Germline lookup yields CDR1 MNHEY and CDR2 SMNVEV (reference sequence). CDR3 size: 15 residues. CDR3 sequence (DNA): TGTGCCAGCAGTTTCCAGGGGACTGCGAACACTGAAGCTTTCTTT. Its protein product is CASSFQGTANTEAFF.

This chain connects TRBV2 to TRBJ2-2; TRBD1 matches 7 bases. This CDR3 has 15 amino acids. V dropped 5 bases and J dropped 3; count of bases not matched to a gene: 6. From germline, CDR1 is SNHLY and CDR2 FYNNEI. For the CDR3, the DNA is TGTGCCAGCAGTACCGACAGGGAATACACCGGGGAGCTGTTTTTT. It translates to CASSTDREYTGELFF.

The chain recombines TRBV2 with TRBJ1-1; D remains ambiguous. This CDR3 has 12 amino acids. Trimming took off 6 bases at V and 2 bases at J, with 7 bases between the two ends. Looked up from germline, CDR1 is SNHLY and CDR2 is FYNNEI. CDR3 loop: CASRADNTEAFF. CDR3 coding DNA: TGTGCCAGCAGGGCAGATAACACTGAAGCTTTCTTT.

The chain links TRBV30 to TRBJ2-4, with D tentatively TRBD1 or TRBD2 (5 bases each). CDR1 is GTSNPN, CDR2 SVGIG, per germline (reference sequence). The V end was cut by 4 bases, the J end by 0 bases, with 10 bases between. This CDR3 has 14 residues. CDR3 loop: CAWNRDGAKNIQYF. DNA of the CDR3: TGTGCCTGGAACCGGGACGGAGCCAAAAACATTCAGTACTTC.

The V and J genes are TRBV19 and TRBJ2-2, with 12 bases fitting TRBD1. Germline V gene data show CDR1 as LNHDA and CDR2 as SQIVND (reference sequence). This CDR3 contains 18 residues. V shed 9 bases, J shed 4 bases, and the junction held 15 bases outside the gene matches. CDR3 loop: CASSFWGTGGLGTGELFF. CDR3 nucleotide sequence: TGTGCCAGCAGCTTTTGGGGGACAGGGGGCTTGGGCACCGGGGAGCTGTTTTTT.

This clone was recorded only once. CDR3 protein: CASTPRGGEAFF. The CDR3 nucleotides are TGTGCCAGCACCCCCAGGGGGGGGGAAGCTTTCTTT. J is TRBJ1-1 and V is TRBV25-1; 7 nucleotides align to TRBD1. With 7 bases clipped from V and 8 bases from J, the junction kept 7 bases outside the gene matches. Germline V gives CDR1 MGHDK, CDR2 SYGVNS. The CDR3 loop spans 12 amino acids.

V is TRBV9 and J is TRBJ2-7, with TRBD1 identical over 9 bases. The CDR3 contains 17 residues. Germline values: CDR1 SGDLS, CDR2 YYNGEE. Unmatched junction bases numbered 10, after V lost 1 base and J lost 2 bases. Written as DNA, the CDR3 is TGTGCCAGCAGCGTATCGGCGGGGGACAGGGACGCCTACGAGCAGTACTTC. Protein product: CASSVSAGDRDAYEQYF. Filled out from reference TRBV9 and TRBJ2-7, the complete variable domain reads DSGVTQTPKHLITATGQRVTLRCSPRSGDLSVYWYQQSLDQGLQFLIQYYNGEERAKGNILERFSAQQFPDLHSELNLSSLELGDSALYFCASSVSAGDRDAYEQYFGPGTRLTVT.

The gene calls are TRBV2 and TRBJ2-1; D might be TRBD1 (5 bases). The CDR3 covers 14 residues. Per the germline V gene, CDR1 is SNHLY and CDR2 is FYNNEI. Trimming pared 7 bases from V and 2 bases from J, leaving 12 bases between. The CDR3 region is CASIGDRAYNEQFF. DNA of the CDR3: TGTGCCAGCATCGGCGACAGAGCCTACAATGAGCAGTTCTTC.

The V call is TRBV19, the J call TRBJ1-1, with D uncertain. Germline CDR1 is LNHDA and CDR2 is SQIVND (reference sequence). The V and J ends lost 0 bases and 2 bases respectively, with 4 bases between them. There are 13 residues in the CDR3. The CDR3 bases are TGTGCCAGTAGTATAGATATAAACACTGAAGCTTTCTTT. Amino acids: CASSIDINTEAFF.

In its sample, this clone was seen once. The V call is TRBV7-2, the J call TRBJ1-1, with TRBD1 identical over 10 bases. This CDR3 comprises 18 residues. J lost 0 bases, V lost 3 bases, and 10 bases had no gene match. Germline assignment: CDR1 SGHTA and CDR2 FQGNSA. CDR3 region: CASSLDPGTGVMNTEAFF. In nucleotides, the CDR3 is TGTGCCAGCAGCTTGGACCCCGGGACAGGGGTGATGAACACTGAAGCTTTCTTT.

In nucleotides, the CDR3 is TGTGCCACACCCTGGGTAACAGCGGGAAGGGGGAACACTGAAGCTTTCTTT. Protein product: CATPWVTAGRGNTEAFF. V gene TRBV6-4 combines with J gene TRBJ1-1; D perhaps matches TRBD1 (5 bases). In germline, CDR1 is MRHNA, CDR2 SNTAGT. The V end lost 10 bases, the J end lost 1 base, and 25 bases lay between the germline ends. CDR3 size: 17 residues.

This clone was observed a few times. The chain carries TRBV5-6 and TRBJ1-1; D unclear. Germline assignment: CDR1 SGHDT and CDR2 YYEEEE. There are 13 residues in the CDR3. Trimming cost V 1 base and J 5 bases, with 9 bases left between them. As DNA, the CDR3 is TGTGCCAGCAGCTTGACGGGTGTGACTGAAGCTTTCTTT. It yields the protein CASSLTGVTEAFF.

The genes are TRBV5-5 and TRBJ1-2; D gene ambiguous. Trimming removed 4 bases from V and 2 bases from J, with 24 bases in between. This CDR3 is built from 18 residues. Germline V lookup: CDR1 SGHKS, CDR2 YYEKEE (reference sequence). CDR3 region: CASSPAALPRFFNYGYTF. The CDR3 DNA is TGTGCCAGCAGCCCCGCTGCCTTGCCCCGGTTTTTCAACTATGGCTACACCTTC.

The gene calls are TRBV6-5 and TRBJ1-3, with D possibly TRBD1 on 6 matching bases. CDR3 length equals 11 residues. V gave up 7 bases and J gave up 11 bases, with 12 bases separating them. Germline V gene data show CDR1 as MNHEY and CDR2 as SVGAGI. The CDR3 coding sequence is TGTGCCAGCACCCAGGGGTGGTCCATATATTTT. Encoded protein: CASTQGWSIYF.

This clone was counted only a few times. J is TRBJ1-5 and V is TRBV27, with 7 bases aligning to TRBD1. Germline V gene sequence: CDR1 MNHEY, CDR2 SMNVEV (reference sequence). The V and J ends lost 4 bases and 1 base, in that order; junction bases with no gene match: 1. The CDR3 extends over 14 amino acids. Here the CDR3 DNA reads TGTGCCAGCAGTTCCAGGGGGAGCAATCAGCCCCAGCATTTT. Its translation is CASSSRGSNQPQHF.

The rearrangement uses TRBV7-9 and TRBJ1-2; D ambiguous. The CDR3 sequence is 13 residues long. V was pared by 4 bases and J by 2 bases, with 8 bases between. CDR1 and CDR2 (germline): SEHNR, FQNEAQ (reference sequence). For the CDR3, the DNA is TGTGCCAGCAGCTCGACACAAAACTATGGCTACACCTTC. This translates into CASSSTQNYGYTF.